Shown below are 21 T cell receptor beta chains from a single sample sequenced in a study of blood T cell repertoires in COVID-19. Assay used: immunoSEQ multiplex PCR; TCRdb lists only in-frame clones, some missing. The repertoire holds about 100,000 clones, with around 90% as singletons. The source material was peripheral blood. These receptors were taken from a woman in her forties or fifties with COVID-19, enrolled during active disease.

Here the CDR3 DNA reads TGTGCCAGCAGCGAGAGAGCAGATACGCAGTATTTT. Encoded protein: CASSERADTQYF. The J gene is TRBJ2-3, the V gene TRBV6-5; unclear D gene. There are 12 residues in the CDR3. Trimming took off 6 bases at V and 4 bases at J, with 8 bases between the two ends. Germline lookup yields CDR1 MNHEY and CDR2 SVGAGI.

V usage is TRBV30 and J usage is TRBJ2-2; tentative D call: TRBD1 (6 bases). Trimming left V 5 bases short and J 4 bases short, with 17 bases between. CDR1 and CDR2 (germline): GTSNPN, SVGIG (reference sequence). This CDR3 has 15 amino acids. The CDR3 DNA reads TGTGCCTGGGAGGCGGCAGGGGCGGGCACCGGGGAGCTGTTTTTT. It is translated as CAWEAAGAGTGELFF.

This clone occurred once. The chain combines TRBV7-2 with TRBJ2-1, with D possibly matching TRBD2 (7 bases). The V end lost 5 bases, the J end lost 4 bases, and 18 bases lay between the germline ends. Germline V gene lookup returns CDR1 SGHTA and CDR2 FQGNSA. The CDR3 loop spans 16 amino acids. The CDR3 loop is CASSPLGGPRYNEQFF. In DNA, the CDR3 is TGTGCCAGCAGCCCCTTGGGGGGGCCGAGGTACAATGAGCAGTTCTTC.

The chain uses TRBV6-5 and TRBJ1-2, with 7 bases matching TRBD1. The CDR3 totals 15 residues. From germline, CDR1 is MNHEY and CDR2 SVGAGI. Trimming at V came to 2 bases and at J to 2 bases, leaving 5 bases not matched to a gene. For the CDR3, the DNA is TGTGCCAGCAGTTACGGAGGGGGCGGCAACTATGGCTACACCTTC. This sequence encodes CASSYGGGGNYGYTF.

The chain employs TRBV19 and TRBJ1-3; tentatively, D is TRBD1 (5 bases). CDR3 size: 13 residues. The germline V gene encodes CDR1 LNHDA and CDR2 SQIVND (reference sequence). Deletions cut 7 bases from V and 4 bases from J, with 11 bases between. The CDR3 coding sequence is TGTGCCAGTAATCCAGGGTCCGGAAACACCATATATTTT. Translation: CASNPGSGNTIYF.

The V gene is TRBV6-1, the J gene TRBJ2-7; 8 nucleotides line up with TRBD2. J lost 2 bases, V lost 4 bases, and 19 bases had no gene match. CDR1 is MNHNS, CDR2 SASEGT, per germline. The CDR3 extends over 19 amino acids. The CDR3 nucleotides are TGTGCCAGCAGTGCAATCATGGGACGCGGGAGGCCTTCTCCCTACGAGCAGTACTTC. It yields the protein CASSAIMGRGRPSPYEQYF.

This CDR3 reads CASSETGGGYTF. The CDR3 region has the DNA TGTGCCAGCAGTGAAACAGGGGGTGGCTACACCTTC. This chain joins TRBV2 and TRBJ1-2; 8 positions agree with TRBD1. Germline trimming cut 2 bases from V and 7 bases from J; bases unmatched to any gene: 0. The CDR3 is 12 amino acids. Germline V gives CDR1 SNHLY, CDR2 FYNNEI.

As DNA, the CDR3 is TGTGCCAGCAGCCAAGTGTACGGGGGGCCAAGCTCCTACGAGCAGTACTTC. As protein: CASSQVYGGPSSYEQYF. The J gene is TRBJ2-7, the V gene TRBV4-2; TRBD2 might be the D (7 bases). V lost 1 base and J lost 0, with 16 bases in between. The CDR3 is made up of 17 amino acids. Germline CDR1 and CDR2: LGHNA and YNFKEQ.

The J gene is TRBJ1-4, the V gene TRBV7-9; D is ambiguous. The ends were cut back, 3 bases at V and 3 bases at J, with 14 bases in the middle. Germline V lookup: CDR1 SEHNR, CDR2 FQNEAQ (reference sequence). The CDR3 is made up of 16 amino acids. CDR3 bases: TGTGCCAGCAGCTTCCATTCGTTGAGGTCTAATGAAAAACTGTTTTTT. This codes for CASSFHSLRSNEKLFF.

V gene TRBV4-1 combines with J gene TRBJ1-6; perhaps TRBD1 as D (5 bases). The CDR3 contains 16 residues. Trimming stripped 1 base from V and 6 bases from J, with 13 bases between. The V gene's germline CDR1 is MGHRA and CDR2 YSYEKL. The CDR3 reads CASSQARGLSNSPLHF. In nucleotides, the CDR3 is TGCGCCAGCAGCCAAGCAAGGGGCCTGAGTAATTCACCCCTCCACTTT.

This sequence joins TRBV5-4 and TRBJ2-4; 7 bases map to TRBD1. Germline loops: CDR1 SGHNT, CDR2 YYREEE (reference sequence). The CDR3 covers 14 residues. With V trimmed by 4 bases and J by 9 bases, 10 bases remained unmatched. The CDR3 DNA follows: TGTGCCAGCAGCGCTGGGACAGAACGAGGCATTCAGTACTTC. Its translation: CASSAGTERGIQYF.

The gene calls are TRBV19 and TRBJ2-5, with TRBD2 as a possible D gene (6 bases). Trimming stripped 5 bases from V and 2 bases from J, with 9 bases between. Germline V gene lookup returns CDR1 LNHDA and CDR2 SQIVND (reference sequence). The CDR3 is 13 residues long. In nucleotides, the CDR3 is TGTGCCAGTAGTCTGGGAGGACAAGAGACCCAGTACTTC. Residues: CASSLGGQETQYF.

This chain joins TRBV15 and TRBJ1-2; 9 bases are a match to TRBD1. The CDR3 spans 13 residues. J gave up 4 bases and V 8 bases, and 5 bases lay outside the gene matches. Germline V lookup: CDR1 LNHNV, CDR2 YYDKDF (reference sequence). CDR3 residues: CATATGGGYGYTF. The CDR3 DNA reads as TGTGCCACCGCGACAGGGGGTGGCTATGGCTACACCTTC. The whole variable domain, remainder taken from reference TRBV15 and TRBJ1-2, is DAMVIQNPRYQVTQFGKPVTLSCSQTLNHNVMYWYQQKSSQAPKLLFHYYDKDFNNEADTPDNFQSRRPNTSFCFLDIRSPGLGDTAMYLCATATGGGYGYTFGSGTRLTVV.

This chain connects TRBV4-1 to TRBJ1-6; D unclear. The V end was cut by 0 bases, the J end by 7 bases, with 7 bases between. The CDR3 runs 14 residues. CDR1 and CDR2 (germline): MGHRA, YSYEKL. This CDR3 is CASSQDFRNSPLHF. CDR3 bases: TGCGCCAGCAGCCAAGATTTCAGGAATTCACCCCTCCACTTT.

The rearrangement links TRBV7-2 to TRBJ2-3; possibly TRBD2 for D (6 bases). V shed 3 bases and J shed 4 bases, with 23 bases lying between them. Germline CDR1 SGHTA, CDR2 FQGNSA. The CDR3 is made up of 18 amino acids. The CDR3 nucleotides read TGTGCCAGCAGCTTCGAATTGGGGACTGAGGGTCCCGCAGATACGCAGTATTTT. Protein product: CASSFELGTEGPADTQYF.

This chain uses TRBV7-2 with TRBJ2-3; 7 bases align to TRBD2. Germline assignment: CDR1 SGHTA and CDR2 FQGNSA. Germline trimming cut 5 bases from V and 4 bases from J; bases unmatched to any gene: 6. The CDR3 spans 14 residues. The chain's CDR3 is CASSETSDADTQYF. The CDR3 DNA follows: TGTGCCAGCAGCGAAACTAGCGACGCAGATACGCAGTATTTT.

The gene calls are TRBV24-1 and TRBJ2-2; TRBD1 matches 7 bases. The CDR3 is 16 amino acids. Losses at the gene ends were 4 bases for V and 3 bases for J; bases not matched to a gene: 7. CDR1 is KGHDR, CDR2 SFDVKD, per germline. DNA for the CDR3: TGTGCCACCAGTGAGTCCAGGGGGACGGACACCGGGGAGCTGTTTTTT. Translating it yields CATSESRGTDTGELFF.

The table lists this clone with a count of one. The rearrangement joins TRBV6-5 to TRBJ1-2; weak D call: TRBD1 (5 bases). V lost 3 bases and J 4 bases, leaving 12 bases between the germline ends. Germline-derived CDR1 and CDR2 are MNHEY and SVGAGI. The CDR3 runs 14 residues. In DNA, the CDR3 is TGTGCCAGCAGTTATAACGGGGGATTCTATGGCTACACCTTC. Encoded protein: CASSYNGGFYGYTF.

The chain recombines TRBV10-3 with TRBJ2-1; TRBD1 agrees at 10 bases. This CDR3 contains 15 residues. J lost 5 bases, V lost 5 bases, and 6 bases had no gene match. Germline V lookup: CDR1 ENHRY, CDR2 SYGVKD. CDR3 residues: CAISRTTGGHNEQFF. In DNA form, the CDR3 reads TGTGCCATCAGTCGAACGACAGGGGGCCACAATGAGCAGTTCTTC.

Within the sample, this clone is medium-sized. The rearrangement links TRBV12-3 or TRBV12-4 to TRBJ2-6; D uncertain. The CDR3 length is 13 residues. V was trimmed by 7 bases and J by 8 bases, leaving 12 bases between them. The CDR3: CASTIFSPNVLTF. Here the CDR3 DNA reads TGTGCCAGCACCATCTTTAGTCCCAACGTCCTGACTTTC.

The table lists this clone with a count of one. This chain connects TRBV5-6 to TRBJ1-5; D is undetermined. Trimming removed 1 base at V and 4 bases at J, with 3 bases between. There are 12 residues in the CDR3. Germline V CDR1 and CDR2: SGHDT, YYEEEE. The CDR3 DNA follows: TGTGCCAGCAGCTTGTTAAATCAGCCCCAGCATTTT. Translation gives CASSLLNQPQHF.